This TCR beta chain originates from a study of T-cell reconstitution after alpha-beta-depleted transplantation in children. The library targeted TCRbeta and was prepared with unique molecular identifiers. TCRdb reprocessed the PCR reads with MiXCR, giving one entry per CDR3 protein. Among about 610,000 distinct CDR3 sequences listed, more than 9% were seen once. The CDR3 contains 16 residues. V was clipped by 3 bases and J by 8 bases; unmatched bases: 10. Germline CDR1 and CDR2: SQVTM and ANQGSEA. This chain uses TRBV29-1 with TRBJ2-1; 13 nucleotides line up with TRBD2. This sequence originates from a human donor who donated a stem cell graft to a child with acute myeloid leukemia. The source material was PBMCs from the stem cell graft donor, sampled from the stem cell graft. CDR3 amino acids: CSVDGTSGMAVYEQFF. Written as DNA, the CDR3 is TGCAGCGTTGACGGGACTAGCGGGATGGCCGTCTATGAGCAGTTCTTC.